The sequence of this T cell receptor (beta chain) was determined in a study of T cell changes during pregnancy in multiple sclerosis. TCRdb's copy holds only in-frame clones and misses some; the assay was immunoSEQ multiplex PCR. The repertoire holds roughly 59,000 clones, with approximately 92% as singletons. The CDR3 has 11 residues. Per germline, CDR1 KGHSH and CDR2 LQKENI. V gave up 6 bases and J gave up 7 bases, with 7 bases separating them. The material sequenced was CD4+ T cells from peripheral blood mononuclear cells, taken before pregnancy. The chain employs TRBV18 and TRBJ2-1, with D uncertain. The receptor comes from a female donor with multiple sclerosis, enrolled in a pregnancy study. CDR3 amino acids: CASSQANEQFF. CDR3 DNA: TGTGCCAGCTCGCAGGCGAATGAGCAGTTCTTC.